Listed here are 28 T cell receptor beta chains from one sample, sequenced in a study of shared clonotypes between healthy human individuals. Sequencing was performed with immunoSEQ multiplex PCR; in TCRdb, only in-frame clones are kept and a portion is missing. The repertoire holds roughly 850,000 clones, with 90% to 98% as singletons. Terminally differentiated effector memory CD45RA+ cells were excluded from the naive CD8 cells, which were CD45RO-negative and positively selected for CCR7. The sequenced material came from naive CD8+ T cells sorted from blood. All receptors come from a man younger than 40 in good health.

The chain links TRBV6-1 to TRBJ2-7; D is possibly TRBD1 (6 bases). Germline lookup yields CDR1 MNHNS and CDR2 SASEGT. The CDR3 is 13 residues long. V lost 8 bases and J lost 4, with 15 bases in between. CDR3 nucleotide sequence: TGTGCCAGCGGGGTGGGACAAAGATACGAGCAGTACTTC. As protein: CASGVGQRYEQYF.

This chain connects TRBV29-1 to TRBJ2-5; D gene unclear. The CDR3 is 14 amino acids. Germline CDR1 reads SQVTM; CDR2 reads ANQGSEA. V was clipped by 0 bases and J by 3 bases, with 11 bases between them. The CDR3 bases are TGCAGCGTTGAAGATGTCGCGGTCGAAGAGACCCAGTACTTC. Protein sequence: CSVEDVAVEETQYF.

The chain uses TRBV18 and TRBJ2-1; 11 nucleotides align to TRBD2. CDR1 KGHSH and CDR2 LQKENI come from the germline V gene. J gave up 7 bases and V 0 bases, and 2 bases lay outside the gene matches. This CDR3 is built from 15 residues. CDR3 coding DNA: TGTGCCAGCTCACCACCGTTAGCGGGAGGGAATGAGCAGTTCTTC. Protein: CASSPPLAGGNEQFF.

The gene calls are TRBV28 and TRBJ2-7, with TRBD2 matching 10 bases. Per germline, CDR1 MDHEN and CDR2 SYDVKM. The length of the CDR3 is 17 residues. Germline trimming cut 5 bases from V and 2 bases from J; bases unmatched to any gene: 12. CDR3 nucleotide sequence: TGTGCCAGCAGTCCGCCCTCCCCTAGCGGGAGAACCTACGAGCAGTACTTC. It encodes CASSPPSPSGRTYEQYF.

The V gene is TRBV7-9, the J gene TRBJ1-4; unclear D gene. Trimming shortened V by 5 bases and J by 0 bases, and 13 bases separated the two germline ends. The CDR3 extends over 16 amino acids. Germline assignment: CDR1 SEHNR and CDR2 FQNEAQ (reference sequence). In DNA, the CDR3 is TGTGCCAGCAGCACTACTGACACAGCAACTAATGAAAAACTGTTTTTT. Its translation is CASSTTDTATNEKLFF.

The chain is built from TRBV4-2 and TRBJ2-7; D possibly matches TRBD1 or TRBD2 (5 bases each). The germline CDR1 and CDR2 sequences are LGHNA and YNFKEQ. V gave up 0 bases and J gave up 5 bases, with 11 bases separating them. The CDR3 totals 14 residues. CDR3 amino acids: CASSQERDLHEQYF. The CDR3 DNA sequence: TGTGCCAGCAGCCAAGAAAGGGACCTTCACGAGCAGTACTTC.

The chain couples TRBV28 to TRBJ2-2; D may correspond to TRBD1 or TRBD2 (5 bases each). The V and J ends lost 10 bases and 0 bases respectively, with 12 bases between them. The germline CDR1 and CDR2 sequences are MDHEN and SYDVKM. The CDR3 length is 14 residues. CDR3 DNA sequence: TGTGCCACCGAGGGGACGGCGAACACCGGGGAGCTGTTTTTT. Protein product: CATEGTANTGELFF. The complete variable domain, with remaining parts taken from reference TRBV28 and TRBJ2-2, reads DVKVTQSSRYLVKRTGEKVFLECVQDMDHENMFWYRQDPGLGLRLIYFSYDVKMKEKGDIPEGYSVSREKKERFSLILESASTNQTSMYLCATEGTANTGELFFGEGSRLTVL.

A single count supports this clone. The chain carries TRBV7-6 and TRBJ2-2; D gene ambiguous. Per germline, CDR1 SGHVS and CDR2 FNYEAQ. Trimming pared 0 bases from V and 6 bases from J, leaving 8 bases between. This CDR3 has 14 residues. The CDR3 protein is CASSLASISGELFF. The CDR3 DNA sequence: TGTGCCAGCAGCTTAGCTAGCATCTCCGGGGAGCTGTTTTTT.

The chain links TRBV30 to TRBJ2-1; the D gene could be TRBD1 or TRBD2 (5 bases each). The V end was cut by 4 bases, the J end by 0 bases, with 10 bases between. The germline V gene encodes CDR1 GTSNPN and CDR2 SVGIG (reference sequence). The CDR3 is 14 amino acids. This CDR3 is CAWIWGSSYNEQFF. CDR3 DNA sequence: TGTGCCTGGATTTGGGGGAGCTCCTACAATGAGCAGTTCTTC.

This clone was seen more than once but under ten times. The same CDR3 can be traced to other DNA sequences in this sample. The chain carries TRBV7-9 and TRBJ2-2; D remains ambiguous. The CDR3 is made up of 12 amino acids. Germline loops: CDR1 SEHNR, CDR2 FQNEAQ (reference sequence). V was shortened by 5 bases and J by 3 bases, with 4 bases between the two germline ends. CDR3: CASSPYTGELFF. The CDR3 DNA sequence: TGTGCCAGCAGCCCATACACCGGGGAGCTGTTTTTT.

The rearrangement links TRBV27 to TRBJ1-4; TRBD1 is a possible D gene (6 bases). The germline gives CDR1 MNHEY, CDR2 SMNVEV (reference sequence). The CDR3 is 15 amino acids. The germline V and J ends were trimmed by 0 bases and 7 bases, with 12 bases remaining between them. This CDR3 reads CASSLSVRGGEKLFF. CDR3 nucleotides: TGTGCCAGCAGTTTATCGGTCAGGGGTGGTGAAAAACTGTTTTTT.

The chain couples TRBV5-4 to TRBJ2-7, with 14 bases lining up with TRBD2. The ends lost 5 bases at V and 3 bases at J; junction bases unmatched: 7. The germline CDR1 and CDR2 sequences are SGHNT and YYREEE (reference sequence). CDR3 length: 16 residues. The CDR3 sequence: CASSRLAGGEGYEQYF. The CDR3 nucleotides read TGTGCCAGCAGTCGACTAGCGGGAGGGGAAGGCTACGAGCAGTACTTC.

The J gene is TRBJ2-1, the V gene TRBV4-1; no clear D gene. This CDR3 has 14 amino acids. Germline V CDR1 and CDR2: MGHRA, YSYEKL. V lost 2 bases and J lost 5, with 10 bases in between. The CDR3 loop reads CASSQLTENNEQFF. The CDR3 DNA reads TGCGCCAGCAGCCAACTGACTGAAAACAATGAGCAGTTCTTC.

This clone was counted between two and nine times. This chain uses TRBV29-1 with TRBJ1-2; D ambiguous. CDR3 length: 12 amino acids. Trimming stripped 3 bases from V and 8 bases from J, with 13 bases between. Germline V lookup: CDR1 SQVTM, CDR2 ANQGSEA. The CDR3, as DNA: TGCAGCGTTGACCCCCCCTCCGGGGGCTACACCTTC. It encodes CSVDPPSGGYTF.

The chain recombines TRBV9 with TRBJ2-7; TRBD1 agrees at 7 bases. Germline V gene lookup returns CDR1 SGDLS and CDR2 YYNGEE. This CDR3 spans 14 amino acids. V dropped 4 bases and J dropped 3; count of bases not matched to a gene: 7. This CDR3 is CASSPWTGDYEQYF. DNA for the CDR3: TGTGCCAGCAGCCCCTGGACAGGAGACTACGAGCAGTACTTC.

This clone has just one count. This chain links TRBV6-1 with TRBJ2-1; D not certain. V lost 0 bases to trimming and J lost 3 bases, with 9 bases between them. In germline, CDR1 is MNHNS, CDR2 SASEGT. CDR3 length equals 15 residues. In DNA form, the CDR3 reads TGTGCCAGCAGTGAAGCGGGAAGCTACTACAATGAGCAGTTCTTC. Its translation: CASSEAGSYYNEQFF.

This clone is a singleton in its sample. The chain joins TRBV11-2 to TRBJ2-7, with D possibly being TRBD2 (5 bases). The length of the CDR3 is 14 residues. Trimming cost V 0 bases and J 3 bases, with 9 bases left between them. In germline, CDR1 is SGHAT, CDR2 FQNNGV. The CDR3 DNA is TGTGCCAGCAGCTTAGATTTACTAGACTACGAGCAGTACTTC. Translating it yields CASSLDLLDYEQYF.

Only one count was recorded for this clone. The V gene is TRBV28, the J gene TRBJ1-5, with D possibly TRBD1 on 5 matching bases. Trimming left V 6 bases short and J 5 bases short, with 11 bases between. CDR1 and CDR2 (germline): MDHEN, SYDVKM. CDR3 size: 13 residues. The CDR3 reads CASSGGGYQPQHF. The CDR3 region has the DNA TGTGCCAGCAGCGGGGGAGGTTATCAGCCCCAGCATTTT.

The chain carries TRBV4-1 and TRBJ2-5, with D unclear. V was pared by 0 bases and J by 4 bases, with 12 bases between. This CDR3 is built from 15 residues. Germline CDR1 MGHRA, CDR2 YSYEKL. The CDR3 nucleotides are TGCGCCAGCAGCCAAGATGGAACGGGCCCAGAGACCCAGTACTTC. Its protein product is CASSQDGTGPETQYF.

This chain joins TRBV4-1 and TRBJ2-1; D remains unclear. The CDR3 covers 13 residues. V lost 4 bases, J lost 0 bases, and 4 bases lay in between. Per germline, CDR1 MGHRA and CDR2 YSYEKL. CDR3 amino acids: CASSRDSYNEQFF. CDR3 bases: TGCGCCAGCAGCCGGGACTCCTACAATGAGCAGTTCTTC.

The V gene is TRBV5-6, the J gene TRBJ2-2; D not certain. Germline V gives CDR1 SGHDT, CDR2 YYEEEE. The CDR3 runs 19 residues. V gave up 0 bases and J gave up 7 bases, with 25 bases separating them. In nucleotides, the CDR3 is TGTGCCAGCAGCTTGGGTCGCCAGGCCCGGAGCTGGAGTGGCGGGGAGCTGTTTTTT. This translates into CASSLGRQARSWSGGELFF.

The CDR3 DNA sequence: TGTGCCAGCAGCTTGGGAGAGTTTCAAGAGACCCAGTACTTC. Encoded protein: CASSLGEFQETQYF. The chain combines TRBV5-4 with TRBJ2-5; D not resolved. The CDR3 totals 14 residues. V was trimmed by 0 bases and J by 2 bases, leaving 8 bases between them. Germline values: CDR1 SGHNT, CDR2 YYREEE (reference sequence).

This chain links TRBV6-9 with TRBJ2-7; D not certain. The CDR3 has 9 amino acids. V was clipped by 10 bases and J by 6 bases, with 7 bases between them. Germline V gene lookup returns CDR1 MNHGY and CDR2 SVAAGI. CDR3 region: CATPSEQYF. The CDR3 bases are TGTGCCACTCCGAGCGAGCAGTACTTC.

The rearrangement links TRBV7-9 to TRBJ2-5, with 7 bases that match TRBD2. Germline V gene lookup returns CDR1 SEHNR and CDR2 FQNEAQ (reference sequence). The CDR3 spans 13 residues. Trimming removed 5 bases from V and 2 bases from J; junction bases left unmatched: 2. The CDR3 spells CASSPGGQETQYF. The CDR3 nucleotides read TGTGCCAGCAGCCCCGGGGGGCAAGAGACCCAGTACTTC.

The genes are TRBV5-1 and TRBJ1-1; maybe TRBD1 (6 bases). The CDR3 spans 15 residues. Trimming took 5 bases from V and 1 from J, leaving 15 bases between them. CDR1 is SGHRS, CDR2 YFSETQ, per germline. CDR3 bases: TGCGCCAGCAGTTCGGGCCGGACAGCGAACACTGAAGCTTTCTTT. Translating gives CASSSGRTANTEAFF.

This chain's CDR3 is CASSETGTHTYEQYF. CDR3 sequence (DNA): TGTGCCAGCAGTGAGACCGGGACCCATACCTACGAGCAGTACTTC. This chain connects TRBV6-1 to TRBJ2-7; tentatively, D is TRBD1 or TRBD2 (5 bases each). CDR1 MNHNS and CDR2 SASEGT come from the germline V gene. With 3 bases removed from V and 2 bases from J, the gap between germline ends came to 14 bases. This CDR3 comprises 15 residues.

The rearrangement joins TRBV5-6 to TRBJ2-3; 7 positions agree with TRBD1. V dropped 2 bases and J dropped 0; count of bases not matched to a gene: 6. The CDR3 contains 16 residues. CDR1 SGHDT and CDR2 YYEEEE come from the germline V gene. Here the CDR3 DNA reads TGTGCCAGCAGCTTATGGGACAGAACTAGCACAGATACGCAGTATTTT. This gives the protein CASSLWDRTSTDTQYF.

J is TRBJ2-1 and V is TRBV18; 9 nucleotides align to TRBD1. The CDR3 has 15 residues. Germline V lookup: CDR1 KGHSH, CDR2 LQKENI. Losses at the gene ends were 3 bases for V and 1 base for J; bases not matched to a gene: 1. The CDR3 DNA is TGTGCCAGCTCACCCGGACAGGGGTCCTACAATGAGCAGTTCTTC. Amino acids: CASSPGQGSYNEQFF.